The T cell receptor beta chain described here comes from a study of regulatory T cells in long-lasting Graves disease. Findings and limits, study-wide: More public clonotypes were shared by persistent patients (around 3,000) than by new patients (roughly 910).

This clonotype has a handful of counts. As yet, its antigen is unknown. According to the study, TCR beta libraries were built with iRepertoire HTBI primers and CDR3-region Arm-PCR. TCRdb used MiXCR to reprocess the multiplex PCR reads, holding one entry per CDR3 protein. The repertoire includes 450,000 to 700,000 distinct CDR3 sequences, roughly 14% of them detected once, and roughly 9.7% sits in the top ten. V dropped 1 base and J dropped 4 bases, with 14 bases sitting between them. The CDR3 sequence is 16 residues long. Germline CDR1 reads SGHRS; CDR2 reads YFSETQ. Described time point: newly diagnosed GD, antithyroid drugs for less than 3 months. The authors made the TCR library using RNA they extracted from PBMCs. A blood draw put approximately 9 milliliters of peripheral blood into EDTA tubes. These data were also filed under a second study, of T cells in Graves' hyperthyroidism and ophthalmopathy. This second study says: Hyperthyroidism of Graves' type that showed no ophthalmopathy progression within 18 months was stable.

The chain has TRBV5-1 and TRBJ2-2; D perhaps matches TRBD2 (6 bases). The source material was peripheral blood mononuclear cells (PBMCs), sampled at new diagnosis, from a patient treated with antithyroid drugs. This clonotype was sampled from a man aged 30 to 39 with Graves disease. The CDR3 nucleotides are TGCGCCAGCAGCTTGCTACTAGCTGCGAGCACCGGGGAGCTGTTTTTT. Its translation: CASSLLLAASTGELFF.